One sample yielded the 7 T cell receptor beta chains listed below, sequenced in a study of tumor and adjacent non-tumor tissue in lung cancer. This sample's RNA came from whole unsorted tissue. TCRbeta libraries were built with three rounds of nested PCR, modified from ARM-PCR. TCRdb reanalysed the multiplex PCR reads using MiXCR and keeps one entry per CDR3 protein. Among about 110,000 distinct CDR3 sequences listed, roughly 80% were seen once. What was sequenced was lung tumor tissue. The receptors here all came from an older woman with non-small cell lung cancer.

On this clonotype itself: A single base separates this from a much larger clone, so it may be a read error. The chain carries TRBV20-1 and TRBJ2-7, with 11 bases fitting TRBD2. The CDR3 sequence is 15 residues long. CDR1 and CDR2 (germline): DFQATT, SNEGSKA (reference sequence). CDR3 sequence: CSARTSGTRSYEKYF. The CDR3 nucleotides are TGCAGTGCTAGGACTAGCGGGACGCGCTCCTACGAGAAGTACTTC.

To note about this clonotype: A clone one base away is much larger, so this may be a read error. The V call is TRBV6-5, the J call TRBJ1-1; D is unresolved. CDR3 size: 14 residues. V lost 4 bases and J lost 1, with 10 bases in between. The germline V gene encodes CDR1 MNHEY and CDR2 SVGAGI. The CDR3 DNA sequence: TGTGCCAGCAGTTTCTCGAGACAGAACACTGAAGCTTTCTTT. Translation: CASSFSRQNTEAFF.

Turning to this clonotype: A much larger clone differs from this one at a single base, so this may be a read error. The CDR3 carries no conserved terminal phenylalanine or tryptophan, so it likely arises from a read error. The rearrangement uses TRBV6-5 and TRBJ2-5; D not certain. The ends were cut back, 11 bases at V and 2 bases at J, with 15 bases in the middle. The germline V gene encodes CDR1 MNHEY and CDR2 SVGAGI. This CDR3 is built from 13 residues. Here the CDR3 DNA reads TGTGCCGGGTCCACGGGTACACAAGAGACCCAGTACTCC. Translated, it gives CAGSTGTQETQYS.

A word on this clonotype: The conserved final phenylalanine or tryptophan is absent from the CDR3, which likely points to a read error. The rearrangement links TRBV5-4 to TRBJ2-5, with TRBD1 identical over 7 bases. Germline values: CDR1 SGHNT, CDR2 YYREEE (reference sequence). With V trimmed by 5 bases and J by 5 bases, 15 bases remained unmatched. The CDR3 spans 16 residues. This chain's CDR3 is CASSFRQGIGEETQYL. The CDR3 DNA reads as TGTGCCAGCAGTTTTCGACAGGGAATAGGAGAGGAGACCCAGTACTTA.

Concerning this clonotype itself: Just one base apart from a much larger clone, this may be a read error. The genes are TRBV6-5 and TRBJ2-3; TRBD1 matches at 7 bases. Germline CDR1 and CDR2: MNHEY and SVGAGI. This CDR3 has 14 residues. CDR3 nucleotides: TGTGCCAGCAGTGACAGGGCTGGCGCAGATGCGCAGTATTTT. The encoded protein is CASSDRAGADAQYF.

This clonotype was seen only once. The junction does not match germline at one end; this may be a read error. The V call is TRBV20-1, the J call TRBJ2-3; 12 bases map to TRBD2. This CDR3 comprises 16 residues. Germline V gives CDR1 DFQATT, CDR2 SNEGSKA (reference sequence). CDR3: CSARASLAGGAVTHYF. The CDR3 nucleotides are TGCAGTGCTAGGGCCAGCCTAGCGGGAGGGGCAGTTACGCACTATTTT.

With regard to this clonotype: A junction boundary mismatches the germline segment, possibly from a read error. The CDR3 coding sequence is TGTGCCAGGAGTCCGAGAACAGGGGGCGGTGATGAAAAACTGGTTTTT. Its protein product is CARSPRTGGGDEKLVF. The chain is built from TRBV28 and TRBJ1-4, with 9 nucleotides matching TRBD1. Germline V lookup: CDR1 MDHEN, CDR2 SYDVKM. This CDR3 spans 16 amino acids.